A selection of T cell receptor beta chains follows, all from one sample in a study of OX40 agonist ivuxolimab in advanced cancers. TCRdb's table, derived via immunoSEQ multiplex PCR, lists solely in-frame clones and lacks some. The data contain roughly 120,000 clones, more than 80% of them singletons. Sample: CD4+ or CD8+ T cells sorted from blood, taken in a trial of the OX40 agonist ivuxolimab. All receptors come from an adult with an advanced solid tumor such as melanoma, head and neck, liver or kidney cancer. CDR3s include the opening cysteine and the closing phenylalanine or tryptophan. A D gene is named only where the DNA matches it firmly. Only some rows state a clone size, as once, few, many or a class for expanded clones.

CDR3aa	CDR3nt	abundance	len	j_gene	d_gene	v_gene
CASSLDGGRAYGYTF	TGCGCCAGCAGCTTGGATGGGGGGCGCGCCTATGGCTACACCTTC	NA	15	TRBJ1-2	NA	TRBV5-1
CASSLEGARGYEQYF	TGTGCCAGCAGCTTGGAGGGGGCCAGGGGATACGAGCAGTACTTC	NA	15	TRBJ2-7	TRBD1	TRBV5-4
CASATDGNQPQHF	TGTGCCAGCGCCACGGATGGCAATCAGCCCCAGCATTTT	NA	13	TRBJ1-5	NA	TRBV6-1
CAWSVLEGGSEGYTF	TGTGCCTGGAGTGTACTAGAGGGAGGGTCGGAAGGCTACACCTTC	NA	15	TRBJ1-2	NA	TRBV30
CASSEGAHYGYTF	TGTGCCAGCAGTGAAGGGGCCCACTATGGCTACACCTTC	NA	13	TRBJ1-2	NA	TRBV6-1
CSAMGAASYNEQFF	TGCAGCGCTATGGGCGCCGCCTCCTACAATGAGCAGTTCTTC	NA	14	TRBJ2-1	NA	TRBV29-1
CASSQDRGRNTEAFF	TGTGCCAGCAGCCAAGACAGGGGGCGTAACACTGAAGCTTTCTTT	NA	15	TRBJ1-1	TRBD1	TRBV11-2
CASSQGLGSNQPQHF	TGTGCCAGCAGCCAAGGGCTCGGGAGCAATCAGCCCCAGCATTTT	NA	15	TRBJ1-5	NA	TRBV14
CASTSLGYSNQPQHF	TGTGCCAGTACCTCATTGGGGTATAGCAATCAGCCCCAGCATTTT	NA	15	TRBJ1-5	NA	TRBV19
CASSLAQPGETQYF	TGCGCCAGCAGCTTGGCTCAGCCCGGGGAGACCCAGTACTTC	NA	14	TRBJ2-5	NA	TRBV5-1
CASSELVRVVEAFF	TGTGCCAGCAGTGAATTAGTCAGGGTAGTTGAAGCTTTCTTT	NA	14	TRBJ1-1	NA	TRBV6-1
CASSPLSAGGYGYTF	TGCGCCAGCAGCCCCTTGTCGGCGGGGGGCTATGGCTACACCTTC	NA	15	TRBJ1-2	NA	TRBV4-3
CASRQPGQGGSPLHF	TGTGCCAGCCGTCAGCCGGGACAGGGGGGATCACCCCTCCACTTT	NA	15	TRBJ1-6	TRBD1	TRBV28
CASSYQDRDSPLHF	TGTGCCAGCAGCTACCAGGACAGGGATTCACCCCTCCACTTT	NA	14	TRBJ1-6	TRBD1	TRBV6-5
CASAWTGTDTQYF	TGTGCCTCGGCTTGGACAGGAACTGATACGCAGTATTTT	once	13	TRBJ2-3	TRBD1	TRBV30
CASSSGQGAYGYTF	TGTGCCAGCAGTTCGGGACAGGGGGCCTATGGCTACACCTTC	NA	14	TRBJ1-2	TRBD1	TRBV28
CASSPDGGPKNIQYF	TGCGCCAGCAGTCCGGATGGGGGACCCAAAAACATTCAGTACTTC	NA	15	TRBJ2-4	NA	TRBV5-1
CASSSGTGRTEKLFF	TGTGCCAGCAGTTCTGGGACAGGGCGGACTGAAAAACTGTTTTTT	NA	15	TRBJ1-4	TRBD1	TRBV27
CASGLETSGGYNEQFF	TGTGCTAGTGGACTCGAGACTAGCGGGGGATACAATGAGCAGTTCTTC	NA	16	TRBJ2-1	TRBD2	TRBV12-5
CASSENKGRPTDTQYF	TGTGCCAGCAGTGAAAACAAAGGACGGCCGACAGATACGCAGTATTTT	NA	16	TRBJ2-3	NA	TRBV2
CASIPGGEGAYEQYF	TGTGCCAGCATCCCCGGAGGGGAGGGAGCCTACGAGCAGTACTTC	NA	15	TRBJ2-7	TRBD2	TRBV28
CSGHRGVGTEAFF	TGCAGCGGTCACAGGGGGGTGGGTACTGAAGCTTTCTTT	NA	13	TRBJ1-1	TRBD1	TRBV29-1
CAWRVSVGEKLFF	TGTGCCTGGAGGGTCTCGGTAGGGGAAAAACTGTTTTTT	NA	13	TRBJ1-4	NA	TRBV30
CASSPIGDYGYTF	TGTGCCAGCTCACCAATAGGTGACTATGGCTACACCTTC	NA	13	TRBJ1-2	NA	TRBV18
CASSVRTTGELFF	TGTGCCAGCAGCGTAAGAACGACCGGGGAGCTGTTTTTT	few	13	TRBJ2-2	NA	TRBV7-8
CASTTVSGGSYNEQFF	TGTGCCAGCACTACGGTTAGCGGGGGATCCTACAATGAGCAGTTCTTC	once	16	TRBJ2-1	TRBD2	TRBV27
CASSEEGGLNQPQHF	TGTGCCAGCAGTGAAGAAGGGGGTCTCAATCAGCCCCAGCATTTT	NA	15	TRBJ1-5	NA	TRBV6-1
CASSLLGQNTDTQYF	TGTGCCAGCAGTTTATTGGGGCAGAACACAGATACGCAGTATTTT	NA	15	TRBJ2-3	NA	TRBV27
CASRTGVQPQHF	TGTGCCAGCAGGACAGGGGTTCAGCCCCAGCATTTT	few	12	TRBJ1-5	TRBD1	TRBV28
CASSYRETQYF	TGTGCCAGCAGCTATAGGGAGACCCAGTACTTC	NA	11	TRBJ2-5	NA	TRBV13
CASSDLRDRVRDTQYF	TGTGCCAGCAGCGACCTACGGGACAGGGTTAGGGATACGCAGTATTTT	NA	16	TRBJ2-3	TRBD1	TRBV27
CASSSPLLGQMNTEAFF	TGTGCCAGCAGCTCACCATTACTAGGACAGATGAACACTGAAGCTTTCTTT	NA	17	TRBJ1-1	NA	TRBV5-6
CASSLAGSGTPRAYEQYF	TGTGCCAGCAGCTTAGCGGGGTCCGGGACCCCCAGAGCCTACGAGCAGTACTTC	NA	18	TRBJ2-7	NA	TRBV7-2
CASSWGGERTQPQHF	TGTGCCAGCAGTTGGGGGGGGGAAAGAACTCAGCCCCAGCATTTT	NA	15	TRBJ1-5	NA	TRBV28
CASSLGPPGELNYGYTF	TGTGCCAGCAGTTTAGGCCCCCCGGGGGAATTGAACTATGGCTACACCTTC	NA	17	TRBJ1-2	NA	TRBV27
CASSFPPSGQGNEQFF	TGTGCCAGCAGCTTCCCCCCTAGCGGCCAGGGGAATGAGCAGTTCTTC	NA	16	TRBJ2-1	NA	TRBV7-9
CASSLYQISGNTIYF	TGTGCCAGCAGCTTGTATCAGATCTCTGGAAACACCATATATTTT	NA	15	TRBJ1-3	NA	TRBV5-6